This T cell receptor (beta chain) was recorded in a study of blood T cell repertoires in COVID-19. Looking at the study overall: Material from acute and convalescent COVID-19 was sourced from the United States, Italy and Spain.

Details on this clone: Its ends do not fully match the called genes, so a read error is possible.

This CDR3 comprises 13 residues. Per the germline V gene, CDR1 is KGHSH and CDR2 is LQKENI. Authors' data handling: Amplification of reference gene primers was used by the study to estimate nucleated cell counts. The repertoire was sequenced with immunoSEQ multiplex PCR; TCRdb's copy has only in-frame clones and lacks some. From that table come the V and J calls and clone size; the DNA was used to work out D and trimming. Among about 210,000 clones, about four fifths were seen once, and the ten largest hold 2.5%. The sequencing input was peripheral blood. The chain couples TRBV18 to TRBJ1-1; D not resolved. The receptor was derived from a woman aged 40 to 50 with active or convalescent COVID-19. The CDR3 region has the DNA TGTGCCAGCTCACCCCTATCTGCGGCTGAGGCTTTCTTT. Its protein product is CASSPLSAAEAFF.